What follows are 23 T cell receptor beta chains derived from one specimen sequenced in a study of blood T cell repertoires in COVID-19. Data came from immunoSEQ multiplex PCR; TCRdb stores just in-frame clones and leaves some out. The data contain fewer than 80,000 clones, approximately 80% of them seen just once; the ten biggest clones take up 13%. Sequencing input: peripheral blood. These receptors came from a man aged 50 or older with COVID-19, enrolled during active disease.

The V call is TRBV19, the J call TRBJ2-1; 8 bases match TRBD1. Germline CDR1 and CDR2: LNHDA and SQIVND (reference sequence). The CDR3 runs 16 residues. The V segment lost 4 bases and the J segment 4 bases; nucleotides outside the gene matches: 9. The CDR3 loop reads CASSKGQGVGYNEQFF. In DNA form, the CDR3 reads TGTGCCAGTAGTAAAGGACAGGGAGTAGGGTACAATGAGCAGTTCTTC.

V usage is TRBV5-1 and J usage is TRBJ2-7, with 7 nucleotides matching TRBD1. CDR1 and CDR2 (germline): SGHRS, YFSETQ. The CDR3 runs 14 residues. Germline trimming cut 5 bases from V and 3 bases from J; bases unmatched to any gene: 8. The CDR3 DNA is TGCGCCAGCAGTCCGCCGGGACAGAACTACGAGCAGTACTTC. This codes for CASSPPGQNYEQYF.

V gene TRBV5-1 combines with J gene TRBJ2-7; weak D call: TRBD1 (6 bases). V lost 3 bases and J 0 bases, leaving 13 bases between the germline ends. Germline values: CDR1 SGHRS, CDR2 YFSETQ. There are 15 residues in the CDR3. The CDR3: CASSWGLGGSYEQYF. The CDR3 nucleotides are TGCGCCAGCAGCTGGGGTCTAGGGGGCTCCTACGAGCAGTACTTC.

A single count supports this clone. V gene TRBV6-2 or TRBV6-3 combines with J gene TRBJ1-1; 8 bases line up with TRBD1. V lost 5 bases, J lost 5 bases, and 4 bases stayed unmatched. The CDR3 consists of 13 residues. In germline, CDR1 is MNHEY, CDR2 SVGEGT. CDR3 coding DNA: TGTGCCAGCAGTCCGACAGGGGATACTGAAGCTTTCTTT. It yields the protein CASSPTGDTEAFF.

The V gene is TRBV5-1, the J gene TRBJ2-5; no reliable D call. Trimming removed 4 bases from V and 4 bases from J, with 14 bases in between. Germline V lookup: CDR1 SGHRS, CDR2 YFSETQ. The CDR3 has 14 residues. The DNA for the CDR3 is TGCGCCAGCAGCGGCGGTGAGGTGGGAGAGACCCAGTACTTC. As protein: CASSGGEVGETQYF.

The CDR3: CASSFSGRGSYNEQFF. The CDR3 nucleotides read TGTGCCAGCAGCTTCTCCGGGCGGGGCTCCTACAATGAGCAGTTCTTC. The gene calls are TRBV7-2 and TRBJ2-1, with a possible D match to TRBD2 (6 bases). Germline lookup yields CDR1 SGHTA and CDR2 FQGNSA. This CDR3 spans 16 amino acids. Trimming took 3 bases from V and 0 from J, leaving 12 bases between them.

V and J are TRBV13 and TRBJ1-2; D gene ambiguous. CDR3 length: 15 residues. V was trimmed by 2 bases and J by 4 bases, leaving 14 bases between them. Germline V gene sequence: CDR1 PRHDT, CDR2 FYEKMQ (reference sequence). The CDR3 region is CASSLQAGLSYGYTF. The CDR3 DNA reads TGTGCCAGCAGCTTACAGGCCGGATTGTCCTATGGCTACACCTTC.

V gene TRBV29-1 combines with J gene TRBJ2-2; D may be TRBD1 (6 bases). Trimming cost V 8 bases and J 3 bases, with 16 bases left between them. This CDR3 is built from 14 residues. The germline V gene has CDR1 SQVTM and CDR2 ANQGSEA. The CDR3 DNA follows: TGCAGCCCCGCCGGGACAAATGACACCGGGGAGCTGTTTTTT. Its translation: CSPAGTNDTGELFF.

The V and J genes are TRBV7-6 and TRBJ2-1; TRBD2 aligns across 13 bases. Germline V gene lookup returns CDR1 SGHVS and CDR2 FNYEAQ. This CDR3 has 19 residues. The junction had 12 bases not matched to a gene; V was cut back by 1 base and J by 6 bases. CDR3 in DNA: TGTGCCAGCAGCTTAGTAGATAGGACTAGCGGGAGATTGGGCAATGAGCAGTTCTTC. The encoded protein is CASSLVDRTSGRLGNEQFF.

The rearrangement links TRBV6-2 or TRBV6-3 to TRBJ1-2; D possibly corresponds to TRBD1 (5 bases). CDR1 and CDR2 (germline): MNHEY, SVGEGT. The CDR3 totals 12 residues. Trimming pared 0 bases from V and 8 bases from J, leaving 7 bases between. In DNA, the CDR3 is TGTGCCAGCAGTTACTCCGGGGGAGGCTACACCTTC. Encoded protein: CASSYSGGGYTF.

The J gene is TRBJ2-4, the V gene TRBV11-3; 10 positions agree with TRBD1. The CDR3 sequence is 16 residues long. V gave up 0 bases and J gave up 5 bases; unmatched junction bases: 4. The germline CDR1 and CDR2 sequences are SGHNT and YENEEA. The CDR3 is CASSLEGTGEENIQYF. The CDR3 nucleotides read TGTGCCAGCAGCTTAGAGGGGACAGGGGAGGAAAACATTCAGTACTTC. The full variable domain, its missing parts supplied by reference TRBV11-3 and TRBJ2-4, is EAGVVQSPRYKIIEKKQPVAFWCNPISGHNTLYWYLQNLGQGPELLIRYENEEAVDDSQLPKDRFSAERLKGVDSTLKIQPAELGDSAVYLCASSLEGTGEENIQYFGAGTRLSVL.

CDR3 in DNA: TGCGCCAGCAGGGGGCGACAATACAATGAGCAGTTCTTC. It translates to CASRGRQYNEQFF. The gene calls are TRBV4-1 and TRBJ2-1, with D tentatively TRBD1 (5 bases). This CDR3 contains 13 residues. Germline lookup yields CDR1 MGHRA and CDR2 YSYEKL. Trimming removed 6 bases from V and 4 bases from J, with 10 bases in between.

The rearrangement uses TRBV5-1 and TRBJ1-1; 7 bases agree with TRBD1. The CDR3 spans 16 residues. V trimming: 4 bases; J trimming: 4 bases; junction bases outside the gene matches: 13. Germline V gene data show CDR1 as SGHRS and CDR2 as YFSETQ. For the CDR3, the DNA is TGCGCCAGCAGCGCGGGACAGCTCGGTAGTGGCACTGAAGCTTTCTTT. Protein sequence: CASSAGQLGSGTEAFF. Complete variable domain (other parts from reference TRBV5-1 and TRBJ1-1): KAGVTQTPRYLIKTRGQQVTLSCSPISGHRSVSWYQQTPGQGLQFLFEYFSETQRNKGNFPGRFSGRQFSNSRSEMNVSTLELGDSALYLCASSAGQLGSGTEAFFGQGTRLTVV.

In its sample, this clone was seen once. The DNA of the CDR3 is TGTGCCAGTAGTACAGTGACAACCTCTGGAAACACCATATATTTT. As protein: CASSTVTTSGNTIYF. This sequence joins TRBV19 and TRBJ1-3; D gene uncertain. Deletions cut 4 bases from V and 0 bases from J, with 10 bases between. The CDR3 runs 15 residues. From germline, CDR1 is LNHDA and CDR2 SQIVND (reference sequence).

The CDR3: CASRGTGTGELFF. The DNA of the CDR3 is TGTGCCAGTAGAGGGACAGGCACCGGGGAGCTGTTTTTT. The chain links TRBV19 to TRBJ2-2; TRBD1 agrees at 8 bases. The junction had 1 base not matched to a gene; V was cut back by 6 bases and J by 4 bases. CDR3 length equals 13 residues. In germline, CDR1 is LNHDA, CDR2 SQIVND (reference sequence).

The chain combines TRBV6-5 with TRBJ2-2; no reliable D call. Germline V gene sequence: CDR1 MNHEY, CDR2 SVGAGI. The CDR3 spans 12 residues. V was cut by 8 bases and J by 6 bases, with 10 bases left in between. The DNA of the CDR3 is TGTGCCAGCCCTACCTTAGCCGGGGAGCTGTTTTTT. Amino acid sequence: CASPTLAGELFF.

The V and J genes are TRBV6-5 and TRBJ2-2, with D perhaps matching TRBD1 (6 bases). This CDR3 is 15 amino acids long. CDR1 is MNHEY and CDR2 is SVGAGI in the germline V gene. V dropped 0 bases and J dropped 4 bases, with 9 bases sitting between them. Written as DNA, the CDR3 is TGTGCCAGCAGTTACTCCCGAGGGGGCACCGGGGAGCTGTTTTTT. It encodes CASSYSRGGTGELFF.

This clone was seen only a few times. The chain is built from TRBV19 and TRBJ1-2, with 9 bases matching TRBD1. The junction had 9 bases not matched to a gene; V was cut back by 5 bases and J by 2 bases. Germline-derived CDR1 and CDR2 are LNHDA and SQIVND (reference sequence). The CDR3 consists of 16 residues. The CDR3 DNA reads TGTGCCAGTAGTTCCCAGACAGGGGGACTCAACTATGGCTACACCTTC. It specifies CASSSQTGGLNYGYTF.

This sequence joins TRBV6-4 and TRBJ2-6, with D possibly matching TRBD2 (5 bases). V gave up 5 bases and J gave up 0 bases, with 14 bases separating them. Germline V gene data show CDR1 as MRHNA and CDR2 as SNTAGT. CDR3 length: 17 amino acids. This CDR3 reads CASSPRTGNSGANVLTF. The CDR3 nucleotides read TGTGCCAGCAGTCCCCGGACCGGGAACTCTGGGGCCAACGTCCTGACTTTC.

The chain recombines TRBV30 with TRBJ2-5; D is unresolved. Trimming left V 0 bases short and J 7 bases short, with 6 bases between. Germline CDR1 reads GTSNPN; CDR2 reads SVGIG (reference sequence). The CDR3 loop spans 11 amino acids. CDR3 sequence reads: CAWSVQSTQYF. CDR3 nucleotides: TGTGCCTGGAGTGTACAATCGACCCAGTACTTC.

In this sample, this clone turned up once. The chain carries TRBV30 and TRBJ1-6; D remains unclear. From germline, CDR1 is GTSNPN and CDR2 SVGIG (reference sequence). This CDR3 comprises 12 residues. V gave up 0 bases and J gave up 9 bases, with 6 bases separating them. The CDR3 DNA reads as TGTGCCTGGAGTGTACCGGGTTCACCCCTCCACTTT. Protein: CAWSVPGSPLHF.

This chain joins TRBV6-5 and TRBJ2-7; 8 nucleotides line up with TRBD2. Germline CDR1 MNHEY, CDR2 SVGAGI. This CDR3 spans 13 amino acids. The junction had 3 bases not matched to a gene; V was cut back by 6 bases and J by 2 bases. The DNA for the CDR3 is TGTGCCAGCAGGAGCGGGGGAGCCTACGAGCAGTACTTC. Amino acid sequence: CASRSGGAYEQYF.

CDR3 bases: TGTGCCAGTAGTTCCCCCCTAGGCAAGCAGTACTTC. Protein sequence: CASSSPLGKQYF. The rearrangement uses TRBV19 and TRBJ2-7; D gene ambiguous. In germline, CDR1 is LNHDA, CDR2 SQIVND (reference sequence). Trimming stripped 5 bases from V and 8 bases from J, with 13 bases between. CDR3 length: 12 residues.